This TCR beta chain was profiled in a study of cytomegalovirus exposure and HLA in healthy donors. Study as a whole: Of more than 350 genotyped donors, 81% clustered with self-reported Caucasian donors. Study findings and constraints: Productive rates of about 90% or about 30% were seen for most TCR beta V segments in an earlier analysis. It was taken for granted in presence/absence analyses that sequencing depth across donors was roughly uniform.

The study ran its PCR with 60 Vbeta and 13 Jbeta primers. Libraries were prepared by immunoSEQ multiplex PCR; TCRdb keeps only in-frame clonotypes and omits some of them. This sample has about 65,000 clones, with approximately 60% found just once. As for this clone: Its specificity is unknown.

The TCR originated in a man aged 30 to 39 in good health and CMV-seronegative. The sequenced sample consisted of PBMCs.

CDR3: CSARTGGRSGELFF. Here the CDR3 DNA reads TGCAGCGCCAGGACAGGGGGCCGTTCCGGGGAGCTGTTTTTT. The genes are TRBV29-1 and TRBJ2-2, with 11 positions matching TRBD1. The CDR3 is made up of 14 amino acids. Germline CDR1 reads SQVTM; CDR2 reads ANQGSEA. With 7 bases clipped from V and 6 bases from J, the junction kept 7 bases outside the gene matches.